This T cell receptor (beta chain) was found in a study of CD8 T cells in ankylosing spondylitis. Overall study results and limits: Among TCR beta sequences, a motif of roughly 8 highly homologous variants appeared characteristic of ankylosing spondylitis blood.

TCRdb redid the calling of the 5' RACE reads with MiXCR, one entry per CDR3 protein. The sample lists 200,000 to 250,000 distinct CDR3 sequences, about 10% occurring once. Ten or more counts support this clonotype. The antigen is not known. The CDR3 is 17 residues long. V lost 6 bases to trimming and J lost 0 bases, with 20 bases between them. This sequence originates from a male donor with ankylosing spondylitis or in good health (not recorded which). The sequencing sample was made of blood, either unsorted or a sorted T cell fraction (not recorded which). The chain employs TRBV12-3 or TRBV12-4 and TRBJ1-1, with D possibly being TRBD1 (5 bases). The CDR3 spells CASSRGDGRTMNTEAFF. The DNA for the CDR3 is TGTGCCAGCAGCCGGGGGGACGGAAGAACAATGAACACTGAAGCTTTCTTT.